This is a list of T cell receptor beta chains from one sample in a study of blood T cell repertoires in COVID-19. Libraries were prepared by immunoSEQ multiplex PCR; TCRdb keeps only in-frame clonotypes and omits some of them. The sample consists of roughly 34,000 clones, over 80% of them appearing once. Sequenced input: peripheral blood. Receptor source: a man older than 75 with active COVID-19. Both conserved end residues are part of each CDR3. D genes are given only for firm matches. Expanded clones are given a class, and other clones once, few, many or no size at all.

V gene	J gene	clone size	CDR3 length	D gene	CDR3 protein	CDR3 DNA
TRBV6-5	TRBJ2-3	.	15	TRBD1	CASRKGQAITDTQYF	TGTGCCAGCAGAAAGGGACAGGCCATTACAGATACGCAGTATTTT
TRBV3-1/TRBV3-2	TRBJ2-7	.	14	.	CASSPGDYSTEQYF	TGTGCCAGCAGCCCGGGGGATTACTCAACCGAGCAGTACTTC
TRBV24-1	TRBJ2-1	.	17	TRBD1	CATSDRSAGTGEHEQFF	TGTGCCACCAGTGATCGGAGCGCCGGGACAGGGGAACATGAGCAGTTCTTC
TRBV5-1	TRBJ2-2	.	15	TRBD2	CASRLGLAGAGELFF	TGCGCCAGCAGATTGGGACTAGCGGGAGCCGGGGAGCTGTTTTTT
TRBV2	TRBJ1-5	.	16	.	CASSEALGGRGQPQHF	TGTGCCAGCAGTGAAGCGTTGGGGGGTAGGGGTCAGCCCCAGCATTTT
TRBV11-2	TRBJ2-3	.	14	TRBD2	CASSFTSGPDTQYF	TGTGCCAGCAGCTTTACTAGCGGGCCAGATACGCAGTATTTT
TRBV7-7	TRBJ2-7	.	14	TRBD1	CASSRDRGSYEQYF	TGTGCCAGCAGCCGGGACAGGGGCTCCTACGAGCAGTACTTC
TRBV9	TRBJ2-1	once	15	TRBD1	CASSLGQGAGNEQFF	TGTGCCAGCAGCCTGGGACAGGGGGCTGGAAATGAGCAGTTCTTC
TRBV5-1	TRBJ2-3	.	16	TRBD1	CASSPGQGRGTDTQYF	TGCGCCAGCAGCCCCGGACAGGGAAGGGGCACAGATACGCAGTATTTT
TRBV7-9	TRBJ1-2	.	12	.	CASSFTGKGYTF	TGTGCCAGCAGCTTCACGGGGAAAGGCTACACCTTC
TRBV11-2	TRBJ1-1	.	13	.	CASSRYSNTEAFF	TGTGCCAGCAGCCGGTACTCTAACACTGAAGCTTTCTTT
TRBV10-3	TRBJ1-1	.	12	.	CAISAGPGGAFF	TGTGCCATCAGTGCCGGGCCTGGGGGGGCTTTCTTT
TRBV4-3	TRBJ2-3	.	16	.	CASSQSGGYGTDTQYF	TGCGCCAGCAGCCAATCCGGAGGGTATGGCACAGATACGCAGTATTTT
TRBV28	TRBJ2-1	.	15	TRBD1	CASSPRDRGQREQFF	TGTGCCAGCAGCCCCCGGGACAGGGGGCAGCGTGAGCAGTTCTTC
TRBV7-9	TRBJ2-3	few	14	.	CASSLSAATDTQYF	TGTGCCAGCAGCTTATCGGCGGCCACAGATACGCAGTATTTT
TRBV5-4	TRBJ1-4	.	15	.	CASSLGGRGGEKLFF	TGTGCCAGCAGCTTGGGAGGTAGGGGTGGAGAAAAACTGTTTTTT